These T cell receptor beta chains were read from a single sample in a study of T cell repertoires in cytomegalovirus infection. TCRdb re-called the reads through MiXCR, storing one row per CDR3 protein. The data hold about 220,000 distinct CDR3 sequences, with 35% to 40% observed a single time. No cognate antigen is known for these TCRs. Sequencing was performed on CD8+ T cells from cultured PBMCs, taken from culture after CMV antigen stimulation. These receptor sequences come from a human donor in good health (CMV status not recorded). Some clones in this sample may be carry-over from other donors' samples. The CDR3 runs from the conserved cysteine through the conserved F or W. D genes are given only for firm matches. Size is omitted from some rows. Given values are once, few, many or a class for expanded clones.

j_call v_call clone_size d_call cdr3_nt cdr3_aa
TRBJ1-2 TRBV5-1 - TRBD1 TGCGCCAGCAGCTTACCGGGACAGGGTGATGTAAATGGCTACACCTTC CASSLPGQGDVNGYTF
TRBJ1-2 TRBV7-3 - TRBD1 TGTGCCAGCAGCTTAAAGGGCAGGGGGCCGACTAACTATGGCTACACCTTC CASSLKGRGPTNYGYTF
TRBJ2-3 TRBV7-3 - TRBD2 TGTGCCAGCAGCTTATCTGGGGCGGGGGGCATCACAGATACGCAGTATTTT CASSLSGAGGITDTQYF
TRBJ2-5 TRBV5-6 - - TGTGCCAGCAGCTTCTCGGAGGCTGAAGAGACCCAGTACTTC CASSFSEAEETQYF
TRBJ2-5 TRBV9 - TRBD2 TGTGCCAGCAGCGGTGGAGTAGCGGGGGAACAGCTAGAGACCCAGTACTTC CASSGGVAGEQLETQYF
TRBJ1-5 TRBV2 few - TGTGCCAGCGAGGGCAGGGATGGCAATCAGCCCCAGCATTTT CASEGRDGNQPQHF
TRBJ2-1 TRBV5-6 - TRBD2 TGTGCCAGCAGCTGGACTAGCGTATACAATGAGCAGTTCTTC CASSWTSVYNEQFF
TRBJ1-2 TRBV30 once - TGTGCCTGGAGCTCTAACCTGGGACAAAGGGTCAACTATGGCTACACCTTC CAWSSNLGQRVNYGYTF
TRBJ1-2 TRBV7-9 few TRBD1 TGTGCCAGCAGCTGGACGGGACAGGATGTCTATGGCTACACCTTC CASSWTGQDVYGYTF
TRBJ1-2 TRBV29-1 - - TGCAGCGTTGACTCGGCGGGCCGGGGTGGCTACACCTTC CSVDSAGRGGYTF
TRBJ2-1 TRBV7-6 - TRBD2 TGTGCCAGCAGCTTAGAGCGACTAGCGGGGAAGAATGAGCAGTTCTTC CASSLERLAGKNEQFF
TRBJ1-1 TRBV7-3 - - TGTGCCAGCAGCTTAAAACAGGGTATGAACACTGAAGCTTTCTTT CASSLKQGMNTEAFF
TRBJ2-1 TRBV6-2/TRBV6-3 - - TGTGCCAGCAGTTACTCGAAAGATACTGAGCAGTTCTTC CASSYSKDTEQFF
TRBJ1-1 TRBV19 - - TGTGCCAGTGAAACTAGAAGAGATATGAACACTGAAGCTTTCTTT CASETRRDMNTEAFF
TRBJ2-5 TRBV7-9 - - TGTGCCAGCCCTGAACAAGAGACCCAGTACTTC CASPEQETQYF
TRBJ2-2 TRBV7-9 - - TGTGCCACTATTCTAGGGGAAGTGAACACCGGGGAGCTGTTTTTT CATILGEVNTGELFF
TRBJ2-5 TRBV28 - TRBD2 TGTGCCAGCGGGGGGGATGGGTACCAAGAGACCCAGTACTTC CASGGDGYQETQYF
TRBJ2-3 TRBV7-8 few TRBD2 TGTGCCAGCAGCACCGGACTAGCGGGGGCCATAGATACGCAGTATTTT CASSTGLAGAIDTQYF
TRBJ2-1 TRBV6-8 - - TGTGCCAGCAGTTTGAGGCAGGGGCCACTCTATGAGCAGTTCTTC CASSLRQGPLYEQFF
TRBJ2-3 TRBV3-1 few TRBD1 TGTGCCAGCAGCCAAAACCGGGACAGGGCCCACACAGATACGCAGTATTTT CASSQNRDRAHTDTQYF
TRBJ2-2 TRBV11-2 - - TGTGCCAGCGCGAAAACGGTTAACACCGGGGAGCTGTTTTTT CASAKTVNTGELFF
TRBJ2-3 TRBV5-6 - - TGTGCCAGCAGCTCAACCGGGGTTACCACAGATACGCAGTATTTT CASSSTGVTTDTQYF
TRBJ2-5 TRBV12-3/TRBV12-4 few - TGTGCCAGCAGGACCGAAGGAGAGACCCAGTACTTC CASRTEGETQYF
TRBJ1-1 TRBV6-8 few - TGTGCCAGCAGTTACTGGGGAGACCCCAACACTGAAGCTTTCTTT CASSYWGDPNTEAFF
TRBJ2-7 TRBV28 few TRBD1 TGTGCCAGCAGCTTGACGTGGACAGGGGACGAGCAGTACTTC CASSLTWTGDEQYF
TRBJ1-2 TRBV28 few - TGTGCCAGCAGTTTTCCAAATAACTATGGCTACACCTTC CASSFPNNYGYTF
TRBJ2-1 TRBV28 - TRBD2 TGTGCCAGCAGTTTCGGGACTAGTATCATCACCTCCTACAATGAGCAGTTATTC CASSFGTSIITSYNEQLF
TRBJ2-7 TRBV7-9 few - TGTGCCAGCAGCAAACGCGGCGCAGGGAGGAACTACGAGCAGTACTTC CASSKRGAGRNYEQYF
TRBJ1-2 TRBV27 - - TGTGCCAGCAGTAATATCCGGGGGGAACATGGCTACACCTTC CASSNIRGEHGYTF
TRBJ2-3 TRBV6-5 few - TGTGCCAGCAGTTACTCCCAAGGAGCGGACCACACAGATACGCAGTATTTT CASSYSQGADHTDTQYF
TRBJ2-3 TRBV7-8 - - TGTGCCAGCCAAAATCGGGGGACAGCCCTCACAGATACGCAGTATTTT CASQNRGTALTDTQYF
TRBJ2-5 TRBV12-3/TRBV12-4 few TRBD2 TGTGCCAGCAGGCCTCTAGCGGGAGGAGCAGAGACCCAGTACTTC CASRPLAGGAETQYF
TRBJ1-2 TRBV25-1 - TRBD1 TGTGCCAGCTCCTCTTACGACAGGGAAGATGGCTACACCTTC CASSSYDREDGYTF
TRBJ2-7 TRBV28 few TRBD1 TGTGCCAGCACCCCCGGGACAGGGATCCACGAGCAGTACTTC CASTPGTGIHEQYF